This record concerns one T cell receptor beta chain sequence. What this receptor recognizes is not known. No base qualities exist here, and no much larger clone lies one base off it. This sample was included in a study of blood T cell repertoires in COVID-19 (dated by TCRdb to about 2020). At the level of the whole study: Collaborator samples came from the United States, Italy and Spain and covered acute and convalescent phases of COVID-19. The material from the prospective study consisted of cDNA or gDNA derived from T cells, B-cell-depleted T cells, or PBMCs. The dataset comprised deeply sampled blood TCRbeta repertoires from subjects exposed to, actively infected with, or recovered from COVID-19. The repertoires were released in a freely available public database meant as a resource for research on the immune response to SARS-CoV-2. Samples were obtained from the ongoing ImmuneRACE study (first 160 participants) and from over a thousand subjects provided by 6 global collaborators. A de-identified subject ID, COVID-19 status, age in years and sex were almost always included in the sample metadata. Where available, HLA class I and class II types were taken from metadata supplied by the sample provider and were not determined by assay-based typing. Paper-wide results and their limitations: The amount of clinical and demographic metadata varied by source and participant and was provided uncurated.

The cysteine opens and the phenylalanine closes a CDR3 of 14 amino acids. Just CDR3 DNA is preserved here, 42 bases in frame from base 1. V was cut back by 3 bases and J by 6 bases, leaving a gap of 12 bases between them. CDR1 is given as WNHNN and CDR2 as SYGVQD, both from the germline V gene (reference sequence). The immunoSEQ Assay, a bias-controlled multiplex PCR, was used to amplify TCRbeta CDR3 regions from genomic DNA. Processing in the source paper ran as follows. Nucleated cell counts per sample were estimated from amplification of reference gene primers within the assay. To quantify the absolute abundance of each unique TCRbeta CDR3 rearrangement, sequence reads were collapsed and filtered. Productive Simpson clonality was computed per sample as the square root of Simpson's diversity index over productive rearrangements. TCRdb retrieved this table from immuneACCESS and kept in-frame rearrangements only. Not all clones are present; in checked studies, unresolved V genes account for under half, and no reason is known for the remainder. The DNA was the basis for D and trimming; V, J and clone size are from that table. A total of around 260,000 clones appear in this sample, 70% to 90% of them only once. The top ten clones comprise approximately 4.2% of the sample.

Participants in the prospective study were enrolled through a virtual design, were aged roughly 18 to 100 years, and lived in 20 to 30 United States geographic areas. In the prospective study, cohorts were assigned on the basis of participant-reported clinical history obtained from a screening survey and a study questionnaire. Recovered participants in ImmuneRACE Cohort 3 were defined as having two consecutive negative NP/OP PCR tests, clearance from a healthcare professional, or resolution of symptoms. In the prospective study, mobile phlebotomists collected whole blood, serum and a nasopharyngeal or oropharyngeal swab from each participant. Prospective study participants could optionally give additional blood draws and questionnaires over an approximately 2-month period. Before DNA extraction, prospective study blood samples were shipped either frozen or at room temperature.

The chain links TRBV10-1 with TRBJ1-5; the D gene remains uncertain. The origin of this receptor is a young woman who had recovered from COVID-19. Sequenced input: PBMCs or T cells enriched from blood (not recorded which). CDR3 sequence: CASSETRSSQPQHF. The sequence in DNA is TGCGCCAGCAGTGAAACTCGTAGCTCTCAGCCCCAGCATTTT.